The next 25 T cell receptor beta chains were all read from a single sample in a study of cytomegalovirus exposure and HLA in healthy donors. A multiplex PCR was run with 60 Vbeta primers and 13 Jbeta primers. Generated by immunoSEQ multiplex PCR, the TCRdb table keeps only in-frame clones and is missing some. The table includes over 150,000 clones, 60% to 85% detected once. The material sequenced was PBMCs. Source of these receptors: a woman in her 50s in good health and CMV-seropositive.

V gene TRBV29-1 combines with J gene TRBJ1-1, with 11 bases fitting TRBD1. Germline V gives CDR1 SQVTM, CDR2 ANQGSEA. This CDR3 spans 13 amino acids. J gave up 3 bases and V 7 bases, and 4 bases lay outside the gene matches. The CDR3 sequence is CSAGDRGDTEAFF. For the CDR3, the DNA is TGCAGCGCAGGGGACAGGGGGGACACTGAAGCTTTCTTT.

The chain has TRBV15 and TRBJ1-4; TRBD1 is a possible D gene (5 bases). Trimming shortened V by 0 bases and J by 8 bases, and 13 bases separated the two germline ends. Germline lookup yields CDR1 LNHNV and CDR2 YYDKDF (reference sequence). The CDR3 consists of 15 residues. This CDR3 is CATSRDTRGGEKLFF. DNA of the CDR3: TGTGCCACCAGCAGAGATACCCGGGGGGGAGAAAAACTGTTTTTT.

The chain joins TRBV7-2 to TRBJ1-6; 7 nucleotides line up with TRBD1. The CDR3 has 16 residues. J lost 5 bases, V lost 2 bases, and 6 bases had no gene match. Germline CDR1 reads SGHTA; CDR2 reads FQGNSA. Here the CDR3 DNA reads TGTGCCAGCAGCTTACAACCCGGGACAGATAATTCACCCCTCCACTTT. It is translated as CASSLQPGTDNSPLHF.

The chain has TRBV9 and TRBJ1-4; TRBD1 matches 10 bases. After removal of 3 bases from V and 5 bases from J, the junction contained 1 base not matched to a gene. CDR1 SGDLS and CDR2 YYNGEE come from the germline V gene. The CDR3 runs to 14 residues. This chain's CDR3 is CASSEGQGNEKLFF. The CDR3 coding sequence is TGTGCCAGCAGCGAGGGACAGGGGAATGAAAAACTGTTTTTT.

The V and J genes are TRBV21-1 and TRBJ2-5; the D call of TRBD1 is as the table states it, not checked on the DNA. TRBV21-1 is listed as a pseudogene. The CDR3 is 19 residues long. The CDR3 spells CASRRCPPDSVPTVETQYF. DNA of the CDR3: TGTGCCAGCAGGCGTTGCCCTCCGGACAGTGTGCCCACGGTAGAGACCCAGTACTTC.

CDR3 nucleotide sequence: TGTGCCAGCAGTTCATGGGACTCTACGGCTGAAGCTTTCTTT. Residues: CASSSWDSTAEAFF. The chain employs TRBV2 and TRBJ1-1; D might be TRBD1 (5 bases). V gave up 5 bases and J gave up 6 bases, with 16 bases separating them. This CDR3 has 14 amino acids. CDR1 is SNHLY and CDR2 is FYNNEI in the germline V gene.

The genes are TRBV5-1 and TRBJ2-7; D unresolved. The CDR3 has 13 amino acids. CDR1 and CDR2 (germline): SGHRS, YFSETQ. V dropped 4 bases and J dropped 0 bases, with 8 bases sitting between them. The CDR3 here is CASSNGASYEQYF. The CDR3 region has the DNA TGCGCCAGCAGCAACGGAGCCTCCTACGAGCAGTACTTC.

The chain combines TRBV7-8 with TRBJ2-1, with no clear D. Germline CDR1 and CDR2: SGHVS and FQNEAQ. V lost 3 bases, J lost 3 bases, and 6 bases lay in between. This CDR3 spans 13 amino acids. CDR3 coding DNA: TGTGCCAGCAGCTTGAACAGCTACAATGAGCAGTTCTTC. Residues: CASSLNSYNEQFF.

This rearrangement joins TRBV9 to TRBJ1-1; D remains ambiguous. Germline V gene data show CDR1 as SGDLS and CDR2 as YYNGEE. V dropped 1 base and J dropped 1 base, with 8 bases sitting between them. CDR3 size: 14 residues. CDR3 in amino acids: CASSVMAGNTEAFF. In DNA form, the CDR3 reads TGTGCCAGCAGCGTAATGGCAGGGAACACTGAAGCTTTCTTT.

This clone has only a few counts. The rearrangement uses TRBV11-2 and TRBJ2-1; TRBD1 matches 10 bases. Germline CDR1 is SGHAT and CDR2 is FQNNGV. The CDR3 has 16 residues. V was pared by 2 bases and J by 6 bases, with 7 bases of the junction left unmatched. The CDR3: CASSLWGQGLPNEQFF. CDR3 nucleotide sequence: TGTGCCAGCAGCTTATGGGGACAGGGGCTTCCCAATGAGCAGTTCTTC.

The rearrangement uses TRBV4-3 and TRBJ1-5, with D maybe TRBD1 (5 bases). The germline V gene has CDR1 LGHNA and CDR2 YSLEER. V lost 1 base and J lost 2, with 9 bases in between. CDR3 length: 15 amino acids. The CDR3 DNA follows: TGCGCCAGCAGCCAAGGGGGCAGCCGCAATCAGCCCCAGCATTTT. Translating it yields CASSQGGSRNQPQHF.

The chain joins TRBV19 to TRBJ2-2; 10 bases agree with TRBD1. This CDR3 is 15 amino acids long. Germline CDR1 LNHDA, CDR2 SQIVND (reference sequence). V gave up 5 bases and J gave up 5 bases; unmatched junction bases: 5. For the CDR3, the DNA is TGTGCCAGTAGTCAAGGGACAGGGGTGACCGGGGAGCTGTTTTTT. As protein: CASSQGTGVTGELFF. Based on the CDR3 plus reference TRBV19 and TRBJ2-2, the full variable domain is DGGITQSPKYLFRKEGQNVTLSCEQNLNHDAMYWYRQDPGQGLRLIYYSQIVNDFQKGDIAEGYSVSREKKESFPLTVTSAQKNPTAFYLCASSQGTGVTGELFFGEGSRLTVL.

V is TRBV6-4 and J is TRBJ1-2; 9 bases align to TRBD1. Germline loops: CDR1 MRHNA, CDR2 SNTAGT. Germline trimming cut 0 bases from V and 3 bases from J; bases unmatched to any gene: 2. The CDR3 has 15 residues. CDR3 in amino acids: CASSDSTGGHYGYTF. CDR3 DNA sequence: TGTGCCAGCAGTGACTCAACAGGGGGCCACTATGGCTACACCTTC.

The chain is built from TRBV9 and TRBJ1-1, with 8 positions matching TRBD1. CDR1 and CDR2 (germline): SGDLS, YYNGEE. The V and J ends lost 3 bases and 0 bases, in that order; junction bases with no gene match: 4. This CDR3 spans 15 amino acids. CDR3 sequence reads: CASSGGQGLNTEAFF. In nucleotides, the CDR3 is TGTGCCAGCAGCGGAGGACAGGGATTGAACACTGAAGCTTTCTTT.

V usage is TRBV7-9 and J usage is TRBJ1-3; no clear D gene. There are 14 residues in the CDR3. Germline V gene sequence: CDR1 SEHNR, CDR2 FQNEAQ (reference sequence). Deletions cut 5 bases from V and 0 bases from J, with 8 bases between. CDR3 nucleotides: TGTGCCAGCAGCCCTACCCGCTCTGGAAACACCATATATTTT. It specifies CASSPTRSGNTIYF.

The genes are TRBV18 and TRBJ1-5; the D is unclear. The CDR3 contains 17 residues. V shed 6 bases and J shed 3 bases, with 21 bases lying between them. Germline assignment: CDR1 KGHSH and CDR2 LQKENI. CDR3 region: CASSPGSGAPINQPQHF. The CDR3 coding sequence is TGTGCCAGCTCGCCTGGTAGTGGAGCGCCGATCAATCAGCCCCAGCATTTT.

This rearrangement joins TRBV9 to TRBJ1-1; 8 bases fit TRBD1. The trim removed 0 bases at V and 7 bases at J, leaving 2 bases unmatched. The CDR3 has 13 residues. Germline V CDR1 and CDR2: SGDLS, YYNGEE. The CDR3 loop is CASSVAGGGEAFF. Here the CDR3 DNA reads TGTGCCAGCAGCGTAGCAGGGGGCGGTGAAGCTTTCTTT. Full variable domain (outside the CDR3, taken from reference TRBV9 and TRBJ1-1): DSGVTQTPKHLITATGQRVTLRCSPRSGDLSVYWYQQSLDQGLQFLIQYYNGEERAKGNILERFSAQQFPDLHSELNLSSLELGDSALYFCASSVAGGGEAFFGQGTRLTVV.

The chain employs TRBV6-5 and TRBJ1-3; 10 bases agree with TRBD1. Germline V gene sequence: CDR1 MNHEY, CDR2 SVGAGI. V lost 6 bases to trimming and J lost 3 bases; unmatched junction nucleotides: 5. The CDR3 runs to 15 residues. The CDR3 DNA reads TGTGCCAGCAGAAGACAGGGGGCCTTTGGAAACACCATATATTTT. It yields the protein CASRRQGAFGNTIYF.

The V call is TRBV18, the J call TRBJ1-1; D unclear. This CDR3 contains 15 residues. Germline CDR1 reads KGHSH; CDR2 reads LQKENI. The ends were cut back, 1 base at V and 1 base at J, with 10 bases in the middle. The CDR3 loop reads CASSPLREGNTEAFF. CDR3 nucleotide sequence: TGTGCCAGCTCACCACTGAGGGAGGGGAACACTGAAGCTTTCTTT.

V gene TRBV7-2 combines with J gene TRBJ2-1; 9 nucleotides match TRBD1. The V gene's germline CDR1 is SGHTA and CDR2 FQGNSA. The V gene end was trimmed by 6 bases and the J gene end by 9 bases; junction bases not matched to a gene: 9. CDR3 length equals 14 residues. The CDR3 DNA is TGTGCCAGCAGGCAGACAGGACAGGGGACTGAGCAGTTCTTC. This sequence encodes CASRQTGQGTEQFF.

This clone was observed a few times. This chain joins TRBV7-3 and TRBJ2-1; D is undetermined. CDR3 length equals 14 residues. Germline CDR1 is SGHTA and CDR2 is FQGTGA. Trimming left V 5 bases short and J 6 bases short, with 14 bases between. The CDR3 sequence: CASSRTRTGNEQFF. CDR3 DNA: TGTGCCAGCAGCCGAACGCGAACCGGCAATGAGCAGTTCTTC.

V is TRBV29-1 and J is TRBJ1-1, with a tentative D call TRBD1 (5 bases). Looked up from germline, CDR1 is SQVTM and CDR2 is ANQGSEA. Trimming removed 7 bases from V and 3 bases from J, with 21 bases in between. The CDR3 sequence is 15 residues long. CDR3 residues: CSAARDSQWDTEAFF. The DNA of the CDR3 is TGCAGCGCCGCCCGGGACTCCCAATGGGACACTGAAGCTTTCTTT. Filled out from reference TRBV29-1 and TRBJ1-1, the complete variable domain reads SAVISQKPSRDICQRGTSLTIQCQVDSQVTMMFWYRQQPGQSLTLIATANQGSEATYESGFVIDKFPISRPNLTFSTLTVSNMSPEDSSIYLCSAARDSQWDTEAFFGQGTRLTVV.

The J gene is TRBJ1-4, the V gene TRBV27; D is perhaps TRBD1 (5 bases). The CDR3 contains 13 residues. The germline CDR1 and CDR2 sequences are MNHEY and SMNVEV (reference sequence). The V gene lost 7 bases and the J gene lost 10 bases, with 16 bases spanning the gap. The CDR3 is CASTPGGGGKLFF. CDR3 DNA sequence: TGTGCCAGCACCCCGGGCGGGGGGGGAAAACTGTTTTTT. Drawing the rest from reference TRBV27 and TRBJ1-4, the complete variable domain is EAQVTQNPRYLITVTGKKLTVTCSQNMNHEYMSWYRQDPGLGLRQIYYSMNVEVTDKGDVPEGYKVSRKEKRNFPLILESPSPNQTSLYFCASTPGGGGKLFFGSGTQLSVL.

This clone appeared once. The chain couples TRBV10-1 to TRBJ2-3, with D unresolved. The germline V and J ends were trimmed by 7 bases and 1 base, with 9 bases remaining between them. The CDR3 spans 13 residues. Germline V gene lookup returns CDR1 WNHNN and CDR2 SYGVQD (reference sequence). The CDR3 loop reads CASTGYGTDTQYF. The CDR3 DNA reads as TGCGCCAGCACAGGCTACGGCACAGATACGCAGTATTTT.

The CDR3 is CASSLEGTGNTGELFF. In DNA, the CDR3 is TGCGCCAGCAGCTTGGAAGGGACAGGGAACACCGGGGAGCTGTTTTTT. The rearrangement links TRBV5-1 to TRBJ2-2, with TRBD1 matching 8 bases. The germline gives CDR1 SGHRS, CDR2 YFSETQ. The CDR3 sequence is 16 residues long. The V segment lost 0 bases and the J segment 1 base; nucleotides outside the gene matches: 2.